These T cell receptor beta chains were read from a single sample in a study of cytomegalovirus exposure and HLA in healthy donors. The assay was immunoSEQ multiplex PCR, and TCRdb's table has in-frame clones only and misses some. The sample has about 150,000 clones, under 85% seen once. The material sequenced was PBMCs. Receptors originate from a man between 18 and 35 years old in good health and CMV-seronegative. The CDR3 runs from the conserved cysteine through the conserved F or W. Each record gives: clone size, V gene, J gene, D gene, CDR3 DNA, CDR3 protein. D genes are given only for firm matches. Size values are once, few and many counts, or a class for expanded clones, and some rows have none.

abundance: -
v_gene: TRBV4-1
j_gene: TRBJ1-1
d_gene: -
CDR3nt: TGCGCCAGCAGCCCAGGGAACACTGAAGCTTTCTTT
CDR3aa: CASSPGNTEAFF

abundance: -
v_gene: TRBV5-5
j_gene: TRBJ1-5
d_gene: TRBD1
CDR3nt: TGTGCCAGCAGCCCCCAGGCGCAGGGGGCTGGCAATCAGCCCCAGCATTTT
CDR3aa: CASSPQAQGAGNQPQHF

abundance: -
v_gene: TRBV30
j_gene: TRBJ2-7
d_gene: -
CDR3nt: TGTGCCTGGAGTGTACCCACCAATTGGGCGCAAGACGAGCAGTACTTC
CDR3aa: CAWSVPTNWAQDEQYF

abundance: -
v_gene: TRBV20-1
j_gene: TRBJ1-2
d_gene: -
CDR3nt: TGCAGTGCTAGGGAGAGGAGCTACACCTTC
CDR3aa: CSARERSYTF

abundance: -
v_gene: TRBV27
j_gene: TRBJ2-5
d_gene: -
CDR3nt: TGTGCCAGCAGTTTAGGGGGGGGAGGGGGAGAGACCCAGTACTTC
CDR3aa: CASSLGGGGGETQYF

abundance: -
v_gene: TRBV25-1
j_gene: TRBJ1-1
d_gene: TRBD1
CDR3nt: TGTGCCAGCACCCGAAACGGTAGACAGGGAGCTTTCTTT
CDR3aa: CASTRNGRQGAFF

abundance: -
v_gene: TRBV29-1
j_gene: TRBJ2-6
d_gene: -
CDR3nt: TGCAGCGTTGAACTACTATCCCCAGGGGCTGGGGCCAACGTCCTGACTTTC
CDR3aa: CSVELLSPGAGANVLTF

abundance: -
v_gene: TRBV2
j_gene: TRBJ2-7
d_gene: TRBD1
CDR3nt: TGTGCCAGCTGTGGACAGGGGGGGTTAGAGCAGTACTTC
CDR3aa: CASCGQGGLEQYF

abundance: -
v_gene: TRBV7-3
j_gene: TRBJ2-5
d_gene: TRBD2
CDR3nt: TGTGCCAGCAGCTTGGGTAGCGGGGGGGCTGAGACCCAGTACTTC
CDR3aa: CASSLGSGGAETQYF

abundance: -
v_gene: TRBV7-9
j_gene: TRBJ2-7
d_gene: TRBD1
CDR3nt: TGTGCCAGCAGCTCTGGACAGGGGGCTCCCCACGAGCAGTACTTC
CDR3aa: CASSSGQGAPHEQYF

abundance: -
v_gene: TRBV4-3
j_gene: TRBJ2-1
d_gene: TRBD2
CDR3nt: TGCGCCAGCAGCCAAGATCAGCGGGGGTACTACAATGAGCAGTTCTTC
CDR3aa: CASSQDQRGYYNEQFF

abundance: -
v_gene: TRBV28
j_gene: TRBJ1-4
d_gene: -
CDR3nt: TGTGCCAGCAGCTTTCCCGGGACAACAACCGTTACTTTGGGAAAACTGTTTTTT
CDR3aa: CASSFPGTTTVTLGKLFF

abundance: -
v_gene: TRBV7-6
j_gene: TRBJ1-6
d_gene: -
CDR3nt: TGTGCCAGCAGCTTAGGTAGTGCGGCTTCACCCCTCCACTTT
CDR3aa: CASSLGSAASPLHF

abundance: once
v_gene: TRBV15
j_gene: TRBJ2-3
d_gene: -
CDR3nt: TGTGCCACCAGCAGAGATCGGGTAGATACGCAGTATTTT
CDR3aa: CATSRDRVDTQYF

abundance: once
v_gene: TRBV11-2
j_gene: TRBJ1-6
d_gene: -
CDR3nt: TGTGCCAGCAGCCCCGGAGTTAATAATTCACCCCTCCACTTT
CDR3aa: CASSPGVNNSPLHF

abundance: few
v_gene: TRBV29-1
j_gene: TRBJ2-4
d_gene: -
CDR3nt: TGCAGCGTTGCGTTCAGGGTACCCATTATAGCCAAAAACATTCAGTACTTC
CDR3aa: CSVAFRVPIIAKNIQYF

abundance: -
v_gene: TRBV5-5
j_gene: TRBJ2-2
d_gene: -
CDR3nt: TGTGCCAGCAGCCAACACGACGGGGAGCTGTTTTTT
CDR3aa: CASSQHDGELFF

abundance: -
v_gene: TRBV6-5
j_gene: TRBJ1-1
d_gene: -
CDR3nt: TGTGCCAGCAGTTACTCGAAAGGTCCTCGAGGAGCTGAAGCTTTCTTT
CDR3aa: CASSYSKGPRGAEAFF

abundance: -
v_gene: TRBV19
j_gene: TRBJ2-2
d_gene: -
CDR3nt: TGTGCCACCTACGCCCTGAGGTCGCCGAACACCGGGGAGCTGTTTTTT
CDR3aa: CATYALRSPNTGELFF

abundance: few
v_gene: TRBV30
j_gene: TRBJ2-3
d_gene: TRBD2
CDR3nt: TGTGCCTGGGCACGGGGAGCGGGGGGGAGCACAGATACGCAGTATTTT
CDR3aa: CAWARGAGGSTDTQYF

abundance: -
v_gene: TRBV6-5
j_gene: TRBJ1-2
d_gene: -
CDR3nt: TGTGCCAGCACCGACAGAGCCCTCCACTATGGCTACACCTTC
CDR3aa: CASTDRALHYGYTF

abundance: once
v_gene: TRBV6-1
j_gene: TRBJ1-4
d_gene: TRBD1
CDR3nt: TGTGCCACCACAGGGGGAGATAATGAAAAACTGTTTTTT
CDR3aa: CATTGGDNEKLFF

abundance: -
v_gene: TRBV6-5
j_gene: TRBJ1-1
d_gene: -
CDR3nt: TGTGCCAGCAGGCGGCCGAACACTGAAGCTTTCTTT
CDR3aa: CASRRPNTEAFF

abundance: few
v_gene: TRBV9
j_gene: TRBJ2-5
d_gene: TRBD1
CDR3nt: TGTGCCAGCAGCGTATCAGGGACAGTGGGAGAGACCCAGTACTTC
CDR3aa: CASSVSGTVGETQYF

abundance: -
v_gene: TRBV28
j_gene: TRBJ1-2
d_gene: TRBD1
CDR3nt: TGTGCCAGCAGTTTACCCGGGGGCGGACAGGGGAGTAACTATGGCTACACCTTC
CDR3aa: CASSLPGGGQGSNYGYTF

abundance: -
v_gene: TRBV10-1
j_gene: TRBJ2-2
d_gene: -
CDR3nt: TGCGCCAGCAGTGAGCGGGTCCTCACCGGGGAGCTGTTTTTT
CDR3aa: CASSERVLTGELFF

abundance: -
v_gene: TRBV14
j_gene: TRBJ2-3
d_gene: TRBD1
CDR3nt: TGTGCCAGCAGCCAAGATCAGAGGGGACAGGGGTCAGATACGCAGTATTTT
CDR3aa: CASSQDQRGQGSDTQYF

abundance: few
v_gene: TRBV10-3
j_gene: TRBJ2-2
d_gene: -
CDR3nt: TGTGCCATCAGTGAGTCGCGACAGAGCAACACCGGGGAGCTGTTTTTT
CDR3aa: CAISESRQSNTGELFF

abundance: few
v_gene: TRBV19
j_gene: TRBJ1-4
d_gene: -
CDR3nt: TGTGCCAGTAGTATAGATGGAGCCTGGGAACTGTTTTTT
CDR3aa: CASSIDGAWELFF

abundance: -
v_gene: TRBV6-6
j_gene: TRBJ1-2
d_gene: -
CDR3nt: TGTGCCAGCAGCGCCGCCCTCCTTGGGGGCCCGGGTGGCTACACCTTC
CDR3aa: CASSAALLGGPGGYTF

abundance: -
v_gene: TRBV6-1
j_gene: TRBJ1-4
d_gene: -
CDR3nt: TGTGCCAGCAGGTGGGCTGGGGGGAGTAATGAAAAACTGTTTTTT
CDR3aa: CASRWAGGSNEKLFF

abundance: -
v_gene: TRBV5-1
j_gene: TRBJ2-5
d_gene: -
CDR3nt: TGCGCCAGCAGCCCACCCGACGGCAGAGGAGAGACCCAGTACTTC
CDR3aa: CASSPPDGRGETQYF

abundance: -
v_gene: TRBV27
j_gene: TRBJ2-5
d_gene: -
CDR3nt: TGTGCCAGCAGTTTAAACAGGGCGCAGACCCAGTACTTC
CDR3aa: CASSLNRAQTQYF

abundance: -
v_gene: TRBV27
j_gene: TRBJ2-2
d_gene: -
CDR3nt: TGTGCCAGCAGGGCGTTCGGCGGCGGCGGGGAGCTGTTTTTT
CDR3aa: CASRAFGGGGELFF

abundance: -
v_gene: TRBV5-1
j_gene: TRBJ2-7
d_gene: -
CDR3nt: TGCGCCAGCAGCCCAGAGGGGGGGGGCTACGAGCAGTACTTC
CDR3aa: CASSPEGGGYEQYF

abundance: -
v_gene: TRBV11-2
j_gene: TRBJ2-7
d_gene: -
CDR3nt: TGTGCCAGCAGCTTCATCAGGAACTACGAGCAGTACTTC
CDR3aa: CASSFIRNYEQYF